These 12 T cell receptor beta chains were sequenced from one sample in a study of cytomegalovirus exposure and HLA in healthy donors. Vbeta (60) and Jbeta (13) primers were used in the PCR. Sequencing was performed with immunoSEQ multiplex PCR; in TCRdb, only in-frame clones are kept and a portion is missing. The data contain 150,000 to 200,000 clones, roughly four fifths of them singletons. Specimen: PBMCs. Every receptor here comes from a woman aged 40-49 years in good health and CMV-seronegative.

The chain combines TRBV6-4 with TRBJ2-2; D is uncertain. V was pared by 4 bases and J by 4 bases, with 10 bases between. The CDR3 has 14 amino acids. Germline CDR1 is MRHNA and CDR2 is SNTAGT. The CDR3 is CASSALLATGELFF. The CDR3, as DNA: TGTGCCAGCAGTGCCCTTTTGGCCACCGGGGAGCTGTTTTTT.

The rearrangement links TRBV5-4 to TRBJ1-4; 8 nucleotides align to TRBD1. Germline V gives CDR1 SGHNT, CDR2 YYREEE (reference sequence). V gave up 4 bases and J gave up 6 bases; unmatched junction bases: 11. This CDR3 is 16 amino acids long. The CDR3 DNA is TGTGCCAGCAGCCTTAACCGCGACAGGGGATATGAAAAACTGTTTTTT. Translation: CASSLNRDRGYEKLFF.

CDR3: CASSLDAGPPWQYF. CDR3 sequence (DNA): TGCGCCAGCAGCTTGGATGCGGGGCCACCATGGCAGTACTTC. The chain combines TRBV5-1 with TRBJ2-7, with TRBD2 as a possible D gene (6 bases). CDR1 and CDR2 (germline): SGHRS, YFSETQ. The V end was cut by 0 bases, the J end by 9 bases, with 16 bases between. The CDR3 is 14 residues long. Using reference TRBV5-1 and TRBJ2-7 for the parts outside the CDR3, the full variable domain is KAGVTQTPRYLIKTRGQQVTLSCSPISGHRSVSWYQQTPGQGLQFLFEYFSETQRNKGNFPGRFSGRQFSNSRSEMNVSTLELGDSALYLCASSLDAGPPWQYFGPGTRLTVT.

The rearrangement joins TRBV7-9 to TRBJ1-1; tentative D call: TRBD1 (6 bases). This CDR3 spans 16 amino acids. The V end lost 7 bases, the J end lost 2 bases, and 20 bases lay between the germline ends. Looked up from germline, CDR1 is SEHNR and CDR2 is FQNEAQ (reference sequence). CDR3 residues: CASTLPGRGKNTEAFF. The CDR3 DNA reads TGTGCCAGCACCCTTCCGGGGAGGGGGAAAAACACTGAAGCTTTCTTT.

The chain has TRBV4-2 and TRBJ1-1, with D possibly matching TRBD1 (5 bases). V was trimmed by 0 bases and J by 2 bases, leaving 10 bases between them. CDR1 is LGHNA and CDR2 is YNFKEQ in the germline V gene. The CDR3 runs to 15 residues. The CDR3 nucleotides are TGTGCCAGCAGCCAAGAGCGGGGGTTAAACACTGAAGCTTTCTTT. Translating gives CASSQERGLNTEAFF.

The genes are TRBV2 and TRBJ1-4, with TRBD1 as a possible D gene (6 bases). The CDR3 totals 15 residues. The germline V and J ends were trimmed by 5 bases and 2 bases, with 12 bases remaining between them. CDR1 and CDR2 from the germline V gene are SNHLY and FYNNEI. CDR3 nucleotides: TGTGCCAGCAGTCTACGGACAGCCACTAATGAAAAACTGTTTTTT. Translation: CASSLRTATNEKLFF.

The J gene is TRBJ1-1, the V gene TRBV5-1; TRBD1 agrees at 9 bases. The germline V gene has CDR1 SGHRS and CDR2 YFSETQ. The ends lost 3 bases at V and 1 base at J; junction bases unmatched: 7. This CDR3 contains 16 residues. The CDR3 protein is CASSWAMGQGNTEAFF. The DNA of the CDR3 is TGCGCCAGCAGCTGGGCAATGGGACAGGGGAACACTGAAGCTTTCTTT.

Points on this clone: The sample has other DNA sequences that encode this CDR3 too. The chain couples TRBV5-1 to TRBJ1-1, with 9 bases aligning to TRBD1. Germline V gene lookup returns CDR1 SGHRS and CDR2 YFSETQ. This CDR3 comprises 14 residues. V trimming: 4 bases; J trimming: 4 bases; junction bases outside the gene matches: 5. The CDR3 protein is CASSPGTGLTEAFF. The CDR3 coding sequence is TGCGCCAGCAGCCCGGGGACAGGGCTCACTGAAGCTTTCTTT.

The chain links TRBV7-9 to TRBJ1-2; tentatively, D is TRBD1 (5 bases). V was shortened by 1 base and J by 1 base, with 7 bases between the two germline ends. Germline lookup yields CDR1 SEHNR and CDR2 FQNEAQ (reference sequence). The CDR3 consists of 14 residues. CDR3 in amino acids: CASSLGTNNYGYTF. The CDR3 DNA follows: TGTGCCAGCAGCTTAGGGACAAATAACTATGGCTACACCTTC.

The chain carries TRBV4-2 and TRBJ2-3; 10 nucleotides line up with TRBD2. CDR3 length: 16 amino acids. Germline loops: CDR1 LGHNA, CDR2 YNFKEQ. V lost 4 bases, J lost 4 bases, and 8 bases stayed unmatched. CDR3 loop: CASSPGSGGAPDTQYF. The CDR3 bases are TGTGCCAGCAGCCCGGGCAGCGGGGGGGCCCCAGATACGCAGTATTTT.

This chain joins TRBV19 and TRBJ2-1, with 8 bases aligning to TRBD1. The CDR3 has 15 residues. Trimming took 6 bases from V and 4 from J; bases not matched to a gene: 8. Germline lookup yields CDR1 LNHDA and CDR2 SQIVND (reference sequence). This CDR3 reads CASSPQGARYNEQFF. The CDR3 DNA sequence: TGTGCCAGTAGCCCTCAGGGGGCGCGATACAATGAGCAGTTCTTC.

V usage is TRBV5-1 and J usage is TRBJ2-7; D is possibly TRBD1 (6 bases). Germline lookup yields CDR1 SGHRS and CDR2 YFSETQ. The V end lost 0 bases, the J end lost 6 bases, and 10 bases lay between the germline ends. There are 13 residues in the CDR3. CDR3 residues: CASSLALGGEQYF. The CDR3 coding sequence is TGCGCCAGCAGCTTGGCCTTAGGGGGCGAGCAGTACTTC. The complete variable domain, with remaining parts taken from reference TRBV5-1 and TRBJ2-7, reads KAGVTQTPRYLIKTRGQQVTLSCSPISGHRSVSWYQQTPGQGLQFLFEYFSETQRNKGNFPGRFSGRQFSNSRSEMNVSTLELGDSALYLCASSLALGGEQYFGPGTRLTVT.